The TCR beta chain described here comes from a study of shared clonotypes between healthy human individuals (dated by TCRdb to 2020 to 2022). Background on the whole study: A few men and two women, aged 18 to 49 years, made up the cohort. For each donor, three plates each were used for CD4 naive and CD4 memory, two plates were used for CD8 naive, and one plate was used for CD8 memory. Blood TCR repertoires of about five healthy adults were deeply sequenced to estimate repertoire size and the extent of clonotype sharing between individuals. Libraries were prepared and TCR repertoires were sequenced by different laboratories using diverse techniques, in order to increase sequencing depth and limit assay-specific biases. Between about 0.8 and 9.5 billion PBMCs per donor were obtained by leukapheresis.

General findings and caveats noted by the study authors: Across four donors, roughly 5.4% of naive CD4, around 3.5% of naive CD8, under 2.5% of memory CD4, and roughly 0.41% of memory CD8 clonotypes were shared. Only blood was sampled, and tissue TCR repertoires likely differ from those in blood. Larger estimated clonotype richness was generally found for naive subsets than for memory subsets. Pairwise subsampling indicated that sequencing depth was expected to affect the degree of clonotype sharing among donors. The genetic and exposure-history diversity represented was limited by the small number of donors. Higher generation probabilities were observed for clonotypes shared by all four sorted-subset donors than for non-shared clonotypes. Incomplete sequencing was indicated by rarefaction of sorted-subset datasets, despite the large sequencing depth.

The V end gives up 0 bases and the J end 4 bases, leaving 2 bases in the junction not matched to a gene. From the cysteine through the phenylalanine, the CDR3 covers 13 amino acids. The sequence is cut down to CDR3 DNA, 39 bases in frame from base 1. As encoded in the germline V gene (reference sequence), CDR1 is GTSNPN while CDR2 is SVGIG. About this clone: This receptor's antigen is unknown. Base qualities are not at hand, and no much larger clone is one base apart.

CD8 naive samples were obtained by positive selection for CCR7 among CD45RO-negative cells, yielding a CD45RA+CCR7+ population from which TemRA cells were excluded. The donors were healthy, HIV-negative adults with no recently reported acute infections or vaccinations. Every donor was a Caucasian adult residing in Nashville, Tennessee, USA. Blood was obtained by leukapheresis, after which PBMCs were separated by Ficoll-Histopaque density gradient centrifugation and cryopreserved in liquid nitrogen vapor phase. Analytical flow cytometry was used to check the purity and quantity of every magnetically sorted T cell population. Each sorted fraction had its genomic DNA isolated and then quantified by UV absorbance on a Nanodrop 2000c. TCR CDR3 regions were amplified from genomic DNA by multiplex PCR using the deep immunoSEQ assay. Genomic DNA extracted from each cell subset was distributed evenly over all wells of several immunoSEQ 96-well plates, and each plate served as one replicate. For sorted subsets, roughly 200 ng genomic DNA, equal to 25,000 to 35,000 T cell genomes, was loaded into each replicate PCR. Purified libraries were quantified with a Qubit 3.0 fluorometer, sized on a Bioanalyzer 2100, and re-quantified with the KAPA Library Quantification kit. Each immunoSEQ 96-well plate was sequenced on its own single-read 150-cycle Illumina NextSeq 550 flow cell. The study's own analysis went as follows. Because the immunoSEQ output held only junctional sequences and lacked quality scores, the filtering could not match the filtering applied to full-length reads. Sequences were annotated with PyIR, a Python wrapper for IgBLAST v1.9, and V/J genes and CDR3 were assigned using IMGT germline references. Reads with weak V/J assignments (E-value above 1e-6), missing CDR3, stop codons, out-of-frame junctions, or ambiguous translated residues were removed. V3J clonotypes were defined as sequences sharing an identical inferred V gene, J gene, and CDR3 amino acid sequence. The percentage overlap between two repertoires was calculated by dividing the number of shared unique clonotypes by the size of the smaller repertoire. Three approaches were used to assess repertoire richness: RTK rarefaction, the Chao1 estimator, and Recon v2.1 estimates of unobserved clonotypes. OLGA was used to compute generation probabilities for all TCRbeta clonotypes that the gDNA method yielded from a handful of donors. TCRdb took over this immuneACCESS table, retaining in-frame rearrangements with V and J assigned. Such tables are incomplete; in checked studies, under half of the missing clones stem from an unresolved V gene, and the remainder is unexplained. The D gene and trimming were derived from the DNA, and the V and J assignments and clone size from that table. This sample has around 2.1 million clones in its table, and around 93% of those were observed once. The ten largest clonotypes hold more than 1.5% of the sample.

The chain is assembled from TRBV30 and TRBJ2-7; a stretch of 8 junction bases matches TRBD2. Sequencing input: naive CD8+ T cells from PBMCs. Reading the label with the study, this specimen's cell subset or site is: CD45RA+CCR7+. The sequence was collected from a man aged 18-30 years in good health. Some clones in this sample may be carry-over from other donors' samples. For the CDR3, the sequence is CAWSVVAGYEQYF. The bases read TGTGCCTGGAGTGTCGTAGCGGGATACGAGCAGTACTTC.